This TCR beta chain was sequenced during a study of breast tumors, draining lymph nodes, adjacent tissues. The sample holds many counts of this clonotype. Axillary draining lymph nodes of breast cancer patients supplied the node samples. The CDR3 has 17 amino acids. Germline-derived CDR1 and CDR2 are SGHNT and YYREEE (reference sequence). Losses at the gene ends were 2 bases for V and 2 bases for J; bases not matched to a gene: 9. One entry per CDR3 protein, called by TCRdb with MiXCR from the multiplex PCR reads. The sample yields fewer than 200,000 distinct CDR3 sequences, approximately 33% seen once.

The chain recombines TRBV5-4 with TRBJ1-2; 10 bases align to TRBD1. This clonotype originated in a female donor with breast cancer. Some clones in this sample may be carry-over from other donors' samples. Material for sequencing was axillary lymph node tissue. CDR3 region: CASSFRDRGLGNYGYTF. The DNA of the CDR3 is TGTGCCAGCAGCTTCCGGGACAGGGGTTTGGGAAACTATGGCTACACCTTC.